This TCR beta chain was recorded in a study of T cell responses to AZD1222 COVID-19 vaccine. Libraries were prepared by immunoSEQ multiplex PCR; TCRdb keeps only in-frame clonotypes and omits some of them. This table has 120,000 or so clones, around 93% appearing once. The V gene lost 6 bases and the J gene lost 4 bases, with 15 bases spanning the gap. The CDR3 loop spans 15 amino acids. CDR1 is SNHLY and CDR2 is FYNNEI in the germline V gene. The sequences come from peripheral blood, collected 28 days after the second AZD1222 dose. This TCR was sampled from an adult who received the AZD1222 COVID-19 vaccine. The genes are TRBV2 and TRBJ1-4; D is unclear. CDR3 in DNA: TGTGCCAGCAGAGAGGGTCTGAATTTTAATGAAAAACTGTTTTTT. It yields the protein CASREGLNFNEKLFF.